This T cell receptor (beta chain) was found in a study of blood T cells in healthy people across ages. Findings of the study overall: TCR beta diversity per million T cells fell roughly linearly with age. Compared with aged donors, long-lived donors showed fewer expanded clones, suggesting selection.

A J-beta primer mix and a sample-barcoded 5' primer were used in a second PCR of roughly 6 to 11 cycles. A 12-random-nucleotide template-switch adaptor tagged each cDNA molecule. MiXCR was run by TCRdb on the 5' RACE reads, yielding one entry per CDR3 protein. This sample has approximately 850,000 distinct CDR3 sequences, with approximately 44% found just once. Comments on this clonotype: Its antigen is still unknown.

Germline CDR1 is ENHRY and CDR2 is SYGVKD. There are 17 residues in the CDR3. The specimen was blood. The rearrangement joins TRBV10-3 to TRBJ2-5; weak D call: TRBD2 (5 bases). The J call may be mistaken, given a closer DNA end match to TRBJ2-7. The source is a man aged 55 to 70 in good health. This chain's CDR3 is CAISAWFDRGPVPEQYF. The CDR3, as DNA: TGTGCCATCAGTGCGTGGTTCGATAGAGGGCCCGTCCCCGAGCAGTACTTC.